The clone carrying this TCR beta chain was counted ten times or more. Its antigen is unidentified. The sample belongs to a study of CD8 T cells in ankylosing spondylitis. With molecular barcodes, quantitative 5'-RACE was used to make the TCR beta libraries. TCRdb used MiXCR to reprocess the 5' RACE reads, holding one entry per CDR3 protein. This table holds approximately 300,000 distinct CDR3 sequences, under 8.5% found once. The V and J ends lost 4 bases and 0 bases respectively, with 11 bases between them. This CDR3 region has 15 residues. Germline V gene lookup returns CDR1 SGHRS and CDR2 YFSETQ. Regarding the study as a whole: Prior literature has documented some motif variants in synovial fluid and blood from reactive arthritis. Clones linked to disease were reported to show significant enrichment in matched ankylosing spondylitis synovial fluid. Characteristic, it appeared, of ankylosing spondylitis blood was a TCR beta motif of eight highly homologous variants. Clones that were linked to disease were CD8+ and were relatively rare in peripheral blood.

This sequence originates from a male donor with ankylosing spondylitis. The sequencing sample was made of blood, either unsorted or a sorted T cell fraction (not recorded which). This chain uses TRBV5-1 with TRBJ2-1; D ambiguous. As DNA, the CDR3 is TGCGCCAGCAGCCCTTCGGTCCGCTCCTACAATGAGCAGTTCTTC. The encoded protein is CASSPSVRSYNEQFF. Filled out from reference TRBV5-1 and TRBJ2-1, the complete variable domain reads KAGVTQTPRYLIKTRGQQVTLSCSPISGHRSVSWYQQTPGQGLQFLFEYFSETQRNKGNFPGRFSGRQFSNSRSEMNVSTLELGDSALYLCASSPSVRSYNEQFFGPGTRLTVL.